This T cell receptor (beta chain) emerged from a study of T cell changes during pregnancy in multiple sclerosis. This clone was recorded many times. Germline-derived CDR1 and CDR2 are DFQATT and SNEGSKA (reference sequence). The germline V and J ends were trimmed by 2 bases and 10 bases, with 11 bases remaining between them. CDR3 length: 11 amino acids. TCRdb's copy holds only in-frame clones and misses some; the assay was immunoSEQ multiplex PCR. The data contain fewer than 90,000 clones, approximately 95% of them singletons. The source is a female donor in good health, enrolled as a control in a pregnancy study. The source material was peripheral blood, sampled after pregnancy. This chain connects TRBV20-1 to TRBJ1-1; perhaps TRBD1 as D (5 bases). The DNA for the CDR3 is TGCAGTGCTAGATCAACCCAGGGAGCTTTCTTT. As protein: CSARSTQGAFF.